This passage covers 9 T cell receptor beta chains from one sample sequenced in a study of shared clonotypes between healthy human individuals. Method: immunoSEQ multiplex PCR; TCRdb's copy keeps in-frame clones and lacks some. The data show about a million clones, roughly 80% seen once. Material for sequencing was memory CD4+ T cells sorted from blood. The subset denotes: CD45RA-negative fraction. The source of these receptors is a young man in good health.

This CDR3 reads CASAGTGQNIQYF. The DNA of the CDR3 is TGCGCCAGCGCCGGGACAGGACAAAACATTCAGTACTTC. The chain has TRBV5-1 and TRBJ2-4; 8 positions agree with TRBD1. Trimming at V came to 7 bases and at J to 5 bases, leaving 5 bases not matched to a gene. The CDR3 contains 13 residues. The germline V gene has CDR1 SGHRS and CDR2 YFSETQ.

This clone has at least ten counts. The chain uses TRBV4-3 and TRBJ2-1; D unresolved. Germline CDR1 is LGHNA and CDR2 is YSLEER. This CDR3 contains 16 residues. V was cut by 3 bases and J by 0 bases, with 12 bases left in between. The CDR3 nucleotides are TGCGCCAGCAGCCATGTTGAGGCTAGCTCCTACAATGAGCAGTTCTTC. Its translation is CASSHVEASSYNEQFF.

The rearrangement uses TRBV12-5 and TRBJ2-7, with D possibly matching TRBD1 (6 bases). V lost 7 bases and J lost 1, with 17 bases in between. The CDR3 loop spans 15 amino acids. The germline CDR1 and CDR2 sequences are LGHNT and FRNRAP. CDR3 in amino acids: CASARTALGSYEQYF. The CDR3 DNA is TGTGCTAGTGCCCGGACAGCCTTGGGTTCCTACGAGCAGTACTTC.

This clone was seen more than once but under ten times. The V and J genes are TRBV6-4 and TRBJ2-2; D is ambiguous. Trimming removed 4 bases from V and 8 bases from J, with 14 bases in between. CDR3 length: 14 residues. Germline V gives CDR1 MRHNA, CDR2 SNTAGT. The CDR3 nucleotides are TGTGCCAGCAGTGTTCGGGCCCAGAATGGGGAGCTGTTTTTT. This sequence encodes CASSVRAQNGELFF.

A single count supports this clone. The same CDR3 also results from other DNA sequences found in this sample. This CDR3 is CASSEGGYEQYF. CDR3 in DNA: TGTGCCAGCAGTGAAGGGGGTTACGAGCAGTACTTC. This chain uses TRBV2 with TRBJ2-7; D is unclear. V lost 1 base and J 4 bases, leaving 5 bases between the germline ends. Germline V gives CDR1 SNHLY, CDR2 FYNNEI. CDR3 size: 12 residues.

A word on this clone: Other DNA sequences in the sample encode the same CDR3. This chain joins TRBV2 and TRBJ1-6; D may be TRBD1 (5 bases). Trimming took 8 bases from V and 8 from J, leaving 13 bases between them. Germline lookup yields CDR1 SNHLY and CDR2 FYNNEI. The CDR3 totals 13 residues. CDR3 residues: CASRGETYSPLHF. Here the CDR3 DNA reads TGTGCCAGCCGGGGCGAAACTTATTCACCCCTCCACTTT.

This clone was counted many times. The rearrangement uses TRBV6-6 and TRBJ2-1; possible D gene TRBD1, 6 bases. The germline V and J ends were trimmed by 6 bases and 7 bases, with 16 bases remaining between them. The CDR3 is 14 residues long. CDR1 and CDR2 (germline): MNHNY, SVGAGI (reference sequence). The CDR3 is CASRSGQTGNEQFF. The CDR3 region has the DNA TGTGCCAGCAGATCCGGACAGACGGGGAATGAGCAGTTCTTC.

The rearrangement links TRBV21-1 to TRBJ2-5; the table assigns TRBD2, which was not confirmed against the DNA. TRBV21-1 is a pseudogene locus. The CDR3 contains 17 residues. In DNA form, the CDR3 reads TGTGCCAGCAGCAAAGTCAACCTAGCGGGGGCCCAAGAGACCCAGTACTTC. Protein: CASSKVNLAGAQETQYF.

The V gene is TRBV5-4, the J gene TRBJ2-5; 7 nucleotides line up with TRBD2. There are 16 residues in the CDR3. V lost 4 bases, J lost 2 bases, and 11 bases stayed unmatched. The germline V gene encodes CDR1 SGHNT and CDR2 YYREEE (reference sequence). The chain's CDR3 is CASSVGDGRQQETQYF. As DNA, the CDR3 is TGTGCCAGCAGCGTGGGGGACGGGAGGCAACAAGAGACCCAGTACTTC. Looking up the rest from reference TRBV5-4 and TRBJ2-5 gives the full variable domain: ETGVTQSPTHLIKTRGQQVTLRCSSQSGHNTVSWYQQALGQGPQFIFQYYREEENGRGNFPPRFSGLQFPNYSSELNVNALELDDSALYLCASSVGDGRQQETQYFGPGTRLLVL.